Presented here are 3 T cell receptor beta chains from one specimen sequenced in a study of T-cell memory formation after mild COVID-19. TCRdb re-analysed the 5' RACE reads in MiXCR, keeping a single row per CDR3 protein. The top ten hold 11% of the sample, which has fewer than 250,000 distinct CDR3 sequences, approximately 30% seen once. Sequenced material: PBMCs or a T cell subset sorted from them (not recorded which). The receptors originated from an adult woman who had mild COVID-19 (a few samples of this study predate the infection). Cell type and time point are not known.

The V gene is TRBV6-1, the J gene TRBJ2-6; D unresolved. There are 14 residues in the CDR3. Trimming removed 10 bases at V and 4 bases at J, with 14 bases between. Per germline, CDR1 MNHNS and CDR2 SASEGT. The CDR3 DNA reads as TGTGCCACCCGCGGCGAAACCGGGGCCAACGTCCTGACTTTC. The encoded protein is CATRGETGANVLTF.

The chain carries TRBV20-1 and TRBJ1-1; D unclear. This CDR3 is built from 11 residues. The germline gives CDR1 DFQATT, CDR2 SNEGSKA (reference sequence). CDR3 in amino acids: CRAARGTEAFF. CDR3 DNA: TGCAGGGCCGCGAGAGGGACTGAAGCTTTCTTT.

This clonotype was picked up a small number of times. The rearrangement uses TRBV5-1 and TRBJ1-3; no clear D gene. This CDR3 region has 16 residues. Trimming cost V 0 bases and J 0 bases, with 10 bases left between them. Germline V gives CDR1 SGHRS, CDR2 YFSETQ. CDR3 nucleotides: TGCGCCAGCAGCTTGGAGGGCACAAGCTCTGGAAACACCATATATTTT. The encoded protein is CASSLEGTSSGNTIYF.